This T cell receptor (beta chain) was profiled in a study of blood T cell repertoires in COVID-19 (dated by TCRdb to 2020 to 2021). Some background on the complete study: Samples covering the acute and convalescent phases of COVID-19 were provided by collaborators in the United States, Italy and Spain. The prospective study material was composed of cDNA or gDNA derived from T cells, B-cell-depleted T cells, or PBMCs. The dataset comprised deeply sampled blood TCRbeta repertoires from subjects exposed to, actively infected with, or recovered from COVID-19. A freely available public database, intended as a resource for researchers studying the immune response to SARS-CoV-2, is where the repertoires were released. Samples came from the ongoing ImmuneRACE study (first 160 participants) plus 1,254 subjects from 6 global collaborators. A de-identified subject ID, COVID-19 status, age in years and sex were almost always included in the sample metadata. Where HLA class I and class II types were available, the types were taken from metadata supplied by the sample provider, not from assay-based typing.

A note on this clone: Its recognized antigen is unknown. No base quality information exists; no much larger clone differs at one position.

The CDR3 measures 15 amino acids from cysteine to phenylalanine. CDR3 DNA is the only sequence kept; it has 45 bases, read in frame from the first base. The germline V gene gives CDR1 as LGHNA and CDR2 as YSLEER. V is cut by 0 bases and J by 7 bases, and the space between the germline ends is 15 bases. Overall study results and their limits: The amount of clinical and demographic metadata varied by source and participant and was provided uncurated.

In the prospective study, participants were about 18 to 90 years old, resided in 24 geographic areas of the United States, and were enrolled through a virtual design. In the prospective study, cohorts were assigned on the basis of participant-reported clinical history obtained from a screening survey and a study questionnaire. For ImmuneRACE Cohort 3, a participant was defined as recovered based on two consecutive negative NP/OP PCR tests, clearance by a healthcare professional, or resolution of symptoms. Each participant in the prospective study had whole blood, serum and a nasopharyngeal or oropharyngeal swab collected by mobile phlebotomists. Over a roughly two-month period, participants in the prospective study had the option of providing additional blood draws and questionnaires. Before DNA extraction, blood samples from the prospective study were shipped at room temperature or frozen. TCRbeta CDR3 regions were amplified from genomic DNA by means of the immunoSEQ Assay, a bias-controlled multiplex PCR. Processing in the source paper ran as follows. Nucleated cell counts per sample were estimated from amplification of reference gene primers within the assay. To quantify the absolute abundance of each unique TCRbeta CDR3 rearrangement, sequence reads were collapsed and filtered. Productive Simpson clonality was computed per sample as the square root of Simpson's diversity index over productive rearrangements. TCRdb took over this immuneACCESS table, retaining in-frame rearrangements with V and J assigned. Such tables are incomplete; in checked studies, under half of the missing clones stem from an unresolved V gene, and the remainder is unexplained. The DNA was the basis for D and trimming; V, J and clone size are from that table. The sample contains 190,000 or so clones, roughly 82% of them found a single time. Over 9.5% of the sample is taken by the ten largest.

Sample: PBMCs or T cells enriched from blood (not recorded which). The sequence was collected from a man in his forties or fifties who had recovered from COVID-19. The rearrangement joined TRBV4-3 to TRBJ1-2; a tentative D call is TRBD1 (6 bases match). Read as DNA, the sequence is TGCGCCAGCAGCCAAGACGCAGGGGTAGGTTCTGGCTACACCTTC. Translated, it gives CASSQDAGVGSGYTF.